The source of this TCR beta chain is a study of blood T cell repertoires in COVID-19. For the study at large: COVID-19 samples collected from the United States, Italy and Spain covered acute and convalescent phases.

V lost 2 bases to trimming and J lost 7 bases, with 3 bases between them. CDR3 length: 11 residues. Authors' processing steps: Estimated nucleated cell counts came from reference gene primer amplification. Method: immunoSEQ multiplex PCR; TCRdb's copy keeps in-frame clones and lacks some. V and J calls and clone size are given by that table; D and trimming were obtained from the DNA. The table lists under 95,000 clones, 88% of them singletons. The chain joins TRBV12-3 or TRBV12-4 to TRBJ2-1; no firm D call. The sample taken for sequencing was peripheral blood. This sequence was found in a human donor in a cohort sampled during active COVID-19. CDR3 sequence: CASSLQNEQFF. Here the CDR3 DNA reads TGTGCCAGCAGTTTACAGAATGAGCAGTTCTTC.